This paragraph reports one TCR beta chain. Its matching antigen is unknown. These data come from a study of T-cell memory formation after mild COVID-19. The wider study: Largely, TCR clusters stayed within a single donor. Whole-study findings and limits: Nothing showed for sure that second-wave clones peaking on day 37 were SARS-CoV-2 specific.

TCRdb re-called the 5' RACE reads with MiXCR, one entry per CDR3 protein. This sample has about 320,000 distinct CDR3 sequences, with around an eighth found just once. The CDR3 length is 16 residues. Trimming removed 3 bases from V and 1 base from J; junction bases left unmatched: 6. Germline lookup yields CDR1 SGHTA and CDR2 FQGTGA. The sequence derives from a young man who had mild COVID-19 (a few samples of this study predate the infection). Cell type and time point are not known. The specimen was PBMCs or a T cell subset sorted from them (not recorded which). V usage is TRBV7-3 and J usage is TRBJ2-3; the match to TRBD2 covers 8 bases. The CDR3 sequence: CASSLPLGGGTDTQYF. The CDR3 DNA follows: TGTGCCAGCAGCTTGCCCCTCGGGGGGGGCACAGATACGCAGTATTTT.